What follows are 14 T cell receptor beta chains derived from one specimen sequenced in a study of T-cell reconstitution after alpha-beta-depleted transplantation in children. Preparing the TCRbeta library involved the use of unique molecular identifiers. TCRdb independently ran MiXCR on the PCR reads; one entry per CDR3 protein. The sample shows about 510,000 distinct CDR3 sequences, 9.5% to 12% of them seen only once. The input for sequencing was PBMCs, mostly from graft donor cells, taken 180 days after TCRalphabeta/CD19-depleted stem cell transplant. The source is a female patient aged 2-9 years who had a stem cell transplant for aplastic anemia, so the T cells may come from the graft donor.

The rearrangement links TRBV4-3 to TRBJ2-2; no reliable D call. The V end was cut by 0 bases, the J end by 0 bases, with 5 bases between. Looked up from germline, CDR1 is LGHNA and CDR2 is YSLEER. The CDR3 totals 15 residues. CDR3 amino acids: CASSQDWTNTGELFF. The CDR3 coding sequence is TGCGCCAGCAGCCAAGATTGGACGAACACCGGGGAGCTGTTTTTT.

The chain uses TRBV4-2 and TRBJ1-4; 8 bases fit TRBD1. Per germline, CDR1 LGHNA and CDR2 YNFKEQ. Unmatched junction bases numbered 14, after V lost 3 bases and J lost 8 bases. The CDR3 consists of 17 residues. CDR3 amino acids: CASSQNGPSAGGEKLFF. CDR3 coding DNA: TGTGCCAGCAGCCAGAACGGACCCTCGGCAGGGGGCGAAAAACTGTTTTTT.

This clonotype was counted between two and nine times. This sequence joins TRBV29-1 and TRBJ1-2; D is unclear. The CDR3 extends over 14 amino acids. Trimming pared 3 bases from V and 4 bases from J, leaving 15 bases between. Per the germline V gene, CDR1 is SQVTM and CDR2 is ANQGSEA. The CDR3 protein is CSVEGWGRSYGYTF. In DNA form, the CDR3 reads TGCAGCGTTGAGGGCTGGGGAAGGAGCTATGGCTACACCTTC.

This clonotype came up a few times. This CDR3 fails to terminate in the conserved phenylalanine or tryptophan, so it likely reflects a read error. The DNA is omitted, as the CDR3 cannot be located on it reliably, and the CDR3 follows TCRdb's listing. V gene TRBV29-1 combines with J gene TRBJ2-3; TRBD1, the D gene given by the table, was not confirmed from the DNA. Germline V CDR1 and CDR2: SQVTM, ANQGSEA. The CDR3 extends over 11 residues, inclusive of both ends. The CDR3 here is CSVEQGTPHRL.

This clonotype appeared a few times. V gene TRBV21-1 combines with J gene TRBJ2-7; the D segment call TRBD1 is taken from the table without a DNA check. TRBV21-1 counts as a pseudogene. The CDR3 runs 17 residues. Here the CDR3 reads CASSPRETRDGAYEQYF. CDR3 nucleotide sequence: TGTGCCAGCAGCCCGCGAGAAACCCGGGACGGCGCCTACGAGCAGTACTTC.

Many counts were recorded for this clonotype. This CDR3 reads CSSWTSGSIYEQFF. The CDR3 DNA reads as TGCAGCTCCTGGACTAGCGGGAGTATATATGAGCAGTTCTTC. This chain uses TRBV29-1 with TRBJ2-1; 13 bases are shared with TRBD2. In germline, CDR1 is SQVTM, CDR2 ANQGSEA. CDR3 size: 14 residues. V was clipped by 8 bases and J by 8 bases; unmatched bases: 9.

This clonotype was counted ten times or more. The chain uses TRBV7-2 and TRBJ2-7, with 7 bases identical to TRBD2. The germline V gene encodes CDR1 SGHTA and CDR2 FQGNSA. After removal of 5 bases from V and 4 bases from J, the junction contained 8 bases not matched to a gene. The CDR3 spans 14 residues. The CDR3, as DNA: TGTGCCAGCAGCCCCTTTGCGGGAGAATACGAGCAGTACTTC. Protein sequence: CASSPFAGEYEQYF.

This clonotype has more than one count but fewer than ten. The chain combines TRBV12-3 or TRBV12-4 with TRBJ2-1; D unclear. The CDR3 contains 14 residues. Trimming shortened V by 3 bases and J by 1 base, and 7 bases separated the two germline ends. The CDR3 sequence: CASSLRFSYNEQFF. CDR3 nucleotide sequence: TGTGCCAGCAGTTTGAGGTTTTCCTACAATGAGCAGTTCTTC.

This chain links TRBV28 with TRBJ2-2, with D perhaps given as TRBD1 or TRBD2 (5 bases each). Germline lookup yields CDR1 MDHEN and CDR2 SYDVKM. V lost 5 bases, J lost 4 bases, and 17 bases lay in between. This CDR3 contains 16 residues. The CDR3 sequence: CASSPISRGGTGELFF. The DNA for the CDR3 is TGTGCCAGCAGTCCTATATCGAGGGGCGGCACCGGGGAGCTGTTTTTT.

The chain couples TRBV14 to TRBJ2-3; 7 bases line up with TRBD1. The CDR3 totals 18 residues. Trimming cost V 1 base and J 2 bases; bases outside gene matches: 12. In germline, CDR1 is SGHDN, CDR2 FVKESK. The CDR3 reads CASSQVGRGRGTTDTQYF. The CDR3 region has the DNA TGTGCCAGCAGCCAAGTAGGGCGCGGCAGGGGGACCACAGATACGCAGTATTTT.

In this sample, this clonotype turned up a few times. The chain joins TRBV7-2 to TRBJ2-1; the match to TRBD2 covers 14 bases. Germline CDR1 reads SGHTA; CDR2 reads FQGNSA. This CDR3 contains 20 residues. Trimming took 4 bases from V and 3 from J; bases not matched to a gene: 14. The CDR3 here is CASSYPGTSGSSHRYNEQFF. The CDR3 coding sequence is TGTGCCAGCAGCTACCCCGGGACTAGCGGGAGCTCACATCGCTACAATGAGCAGTTCTTC.

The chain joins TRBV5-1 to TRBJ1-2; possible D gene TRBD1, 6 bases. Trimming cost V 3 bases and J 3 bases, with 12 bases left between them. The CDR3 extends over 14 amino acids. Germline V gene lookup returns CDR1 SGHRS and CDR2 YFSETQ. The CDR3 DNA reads TGCGCCAGCAGCTCACTCGGGGGCGACTATGGCTACACCTTC. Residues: CASSSLGGDYGYTF.

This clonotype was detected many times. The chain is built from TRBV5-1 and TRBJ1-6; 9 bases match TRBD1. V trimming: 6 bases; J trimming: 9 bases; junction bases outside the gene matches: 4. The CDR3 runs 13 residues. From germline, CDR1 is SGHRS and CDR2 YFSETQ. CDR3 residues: CASKGTGTSPLHF. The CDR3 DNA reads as TGCGCCAGCAAGGGGACAGGGACTTCACCCCTCCACTTT.

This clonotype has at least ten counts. CDR3 sequence: CSARLAGGPYNEQFF. CDR3 sequence (DNA): TGCAGTGCTAGATTAGCGGGAGGGCCCTACAATGAGCAGTTCTTC. V and J are TRBV20-1 and TRBJ2-1, with 11 bases matching TRBD2. Germline assignment: CDR1 DFQATT and CDR2 SNEGSKA (reference sequence). This CDR3 is 15 amino acids long. Unmatched junction bases numbered 2, after V lost 2 bases and J lost 2 bases.